The 22 T cell receptor beta chains listed next were all sequenced from one sample in a study of T cell clones after liver transplantation. Method: immunoSEQ multiplex PCR; TCRdb's copy keeps in-frame clones and lacks some. The table includes tens of thousands of clones, 80% detected once. Here the sequenced sample was CD4+ T cells from blood, taken 12 months after liver transplant. Receptors originate from a human patient who received a liver transplant. Some T cells may have come from the graft donor.

The chain recombines TRBV28 with TRBJ1-5; D is unclear. The germline V gene encodes CDR1 MDHEN and CDR2 SYDVKM. The CDR3 has 17 residues. Trimming cost V 5 bases and J 5 bases, with 22 bases left between them. CDR3 region: CASSLPFTTMSYQPQHF. The CDR3 DNA is TGTGCCAGCAGTCTCCCCTTTACGACTATGTCTTATCAGCCCCAGCATTTT.

The sample holds one count of this clone. The chain has TRBV6-5 and TRBJ1-1; maybe TRBD1 (6 bases). V lost 5 bases and J 7 bases, leaving 14 bases between the germline ends. Germline CDR1 reads MNHEY; CDR2 reads SVGAGI. The CDR3 has 13 residues. The CDR3 coding sequence is TGTGCCAGCAGTACAGGGACACCCCGTGAAGCTTTCTTT. Its protein product is CASSTGTPREAFF.

The rearrangement uses TRBV30 and TRBJ2-5; D unclear. This CDR3 region has 11 residues. Germline CDR1 and CDR2: GTSNPN and SVGIG (reference sequence). With 3 bases removed from V and 2 bases from J, the gap between germline ends came to 4 bases. CDR3 sequence reads: CAWRSQETQYF. CDR3 DNA sequence: TGTGCCTGGAGGAGTCAAGAGACCCAGTACTTC.

The chain combines TRBV19 with TRBJ2-7, with a tentative D call TRBD1 (6 bases). Germline V gene data show CDR1 as LNHDA and CDR2 as SQIVND (reference sequence). This CDR3 is 16 amino acids long. V was pared by 6 bases and J by 7 bases, with 25 bases between. This CDR3 is CASSQTGMGSPWEQYF. In DNA form, the CDR3 reads TGTGCCAGTAGCCAGACAGGTATGGGGTCTCCTTGGGAGCAGTACTTC.

The V call is TRBV30, the J call TRBJ2-6; D possibly corresponds to TRBD1 (7 bases). This CDR3 region has 15 residues. In germline, CDR1 is GTSNPN, CDR2 SVGIG (reference sequence). V was shortened by 5 bases and J by 6 bases, with 17 bases between the two germline ends. The CDR3 loop is CAWGRRRGQANVLTF. For the CDR3, the DNA is TGTGCCTGGGGGCGGAGGAGGGGGCAGGCCAACGTCCTGACTTTC.

This sequence joins TRBV5-1 and TRBJ1-2; no firm D call. V was trimmed by 0 bases and J by 4 bases, leaving 10 bases between them. Germline lookup yields CDR1 SGHRS and CDR2 YFSETQ. This CDR3 region has 14 residues. As DNA, the CDR3 is TGCGCCAGCAGCTTGGAAGGTGGACCCTATGGCTACACCTTC. It translates to CASSLEGGPYGYTF.

This clone occurred a few times. The chain links TRBV5-1 to TRBJ2-5, with 7 bases fitting TRBD1. In germline, CDR1 is SGHRS, CDR2 YFSETQ. The length of the CDR3 is 15 residues. The trim removed 1 base at V and 5 bases at J, leaving 8 bases unmatched. The CDR3 DNA reads TGCGCCAGCAGCTTGCGAGGGACAGTGGGGGAGACCCAGTACTTC. It yields the protein CASSLRGTVGETQYF.

This sequence joins TRBV2 and TRBJ2-3, with 8 bases matching TRBD2. The CDR3 loop spans 13 amino acids. V lost 10 bases to trimming and J lost 2 bases; unmatched junction nucleotides: 5. Germline lookup yields CDR1 SNHLY and CDR2 FYNNEI. CDR3 loop: CAIQRESTDTQYF. The CDR3 DNA is TGTGCCATCCAGCGGGAGTCCACAGATACGCAGTATTTT.

V and J are TRBV19 and TRBJ2-2, with D perhaps matching TRBD2 (7 bases). This CDR3 is 17 amino acids long. Germline CDR1 reads LNHDA; CDR2 reads SQIVND (reference sequence). The CDR3: CAPNGQPGGSSTGELFF. The CDR3, as DNA: TGTGCGCCGAACGGACAGCCGGGCGGGAGTAGTACCGGGGAGCTGTTTTTT.

The J gene is TRBJ2-7, the V gene TRBV21-1; TRBD1 was called by the table and not checked on the DNA. TRBV21-1 corresponds to a pseudogene. The CDR3 has 10 amino acids. The CDR3 DNA reads TGTGCCAGCAGCAACCACAGGGGCCTGGTC. This codes for CASSNHRGLV.

The V and J genes are TRBV2 and TRBJ1-4; a weak D match, TRBD1 (6 bases). The germline gives CDR1 SNHLY, CDR2 FYNNEI. This CDR3 is 15 amino acids long. V lost 7 bases and J 5 bases, leaving 17 bases between the germline ends. Here the CDR3 DNA reads TGTGCCAGCAAGACAAAGACAGGAGAAAATGAAAAACTGTTTTTT. Translating gives CASKTKTGENEKLFF.

J is TRBJ2-7 and V is TRBV6-1; D might be TRBD1 or TRBD2, each matching 5 bases. V lost 6 bases, J lost 2 bases, and 8 bases lay in between. Germline-derived CDR1 and CDR2 are MNHNS and SASEGT. This CDR3 comprises 12 residues. CDR3 bases: TGTGCCAGCAGGGGGGTCGCCTACGAGCAGTACTTC. As protein: CASRGVAYEQYF.

This chain uses TRBV19 with TRBJ2-1, with 9 bases matching TRBD2. V was clipped by 5 bases and J by 2 bases; unmatched bases: 13. The CDR3 has 18 residues. CDR1 is LNHDA and CDR2 is SQIVND in the germline V gene (reference sequence). The CDR3 sequence: CASSSPPGTSRAYNEQFF. The CDR3 nucleotides are TGTGCCAGTAGTTCACCTCCCGGGACTAGCAGGGCCTACAATGAGCAGTTCTTC.

This chain connects TRBV18 to TRBJ1-5; tentatively, D is TRBD1 (6 bases). V gave up 1 base and J gave up 3 bases, with 10 bases separating them. Germline V lookup: CDR1 KGHSH, CDR2 LQKENI. The CDR3 consists of 15 residues. The CDR3 protein is CASSPQGQHNQPQHF. CDR3 coding DNA: TGTGCCAGCTCACCACAAGGACAGCACAATCAGCCCCAGCATTTT. The entire variable domain, with the rest obtained from reference TRBV18 and TRBJ1-5, is as follows: NAGVMQNPRHLVRRRGQEARLRCSPMKGHSHVYWYRQLPEEGLKFMVYLQKENIIDESGMPKERFSAEFPKEGPSILRIQQVVRGDSAAYFCASSPQGQHNQPQHFGDGTRLSIL.

The chain joins TRBV4-1 to TRBJ1-4; D unresolved. The ends were cut back, 1 base at V and 7 bases at J, with 7 bases in the middle. CDR1 and CDR2 (germline): MGHRA, YSYEKL. The CDR3 runs 13 residues. In DNA, the CDR3 is TGCGCCAGCAGCCAAGTCCACGGTGAAAAACTGTTTTTT. Translation: CASSQVHGEKLFF.

The rearrangement links TRBV10-3 to TRBJ2-7, with D possibly being TRBD1 or TRBD2 (5 bases each). There are 13 residues in the CDR3. Germline CDR1 is ENHRY and CDR2 is SYGVKD. V lost 2 bases and J 5 bases, leaving 10 bases between the germline ends. The CDR3: CAISEERDDEQYF. The CDR3 DNA follows: TGTGCCATCAGTGAGGAGAGGGACGACGAGCAGTACTTC.

The genes are TRBV5-4 and TRBJ2-7; TRBD2 is a possible D gene (6 bases). The CDR3 is made up of 15 amino acids. CDR1 is SGHNT, CDR2 YYREEE, per germline (reference sequence). Trimming left V 4 bases short and J 1 base short, with 15 bases between. CDR3 region: CASSVGLTLSYEQYF. CDR3 sequence (DNA): TGTGCCAGCAGCGTGGGACTGACCCTTTCCTACGAGCAGTACTTC.

The chain is built from TRBV15 and TRBJ2-7; D remains unclear. The germline V gene encodes CDR1 LNHNV and CDR2 YYDKDF (reference sequence). V lost 0 bases and J lost 5, with 8 bases in between. CDR3 length: 13 residues. CDR3 DNA: TGTGCCACCAGCAGAGACCTTCCTCACGAGCAGTACTTC. Translation gives CATSRDLPHEQYF.

The gene calls are TRBV11-1 and TRBJ2-3, with TRBD2 identical over 8 bases. With V trimmed by 5 bases and J by 0 bases, 16 bases remained unmatched. Germline CDR1 reads SGHAT; CDR2 reads FQDESV (reference sequence). This CDR3 has 19 residues. The CDR3 coding sequence is TGTGCCAGCAGCCCAGGTCTAGCGGGCGGAGGGCCTAGCACAGATACGCAGTATTTT. Translation: CASSPGLAGGGPSTDTQYF.

V usage is TRBV27 and J usage is TRBJ2-3; no definite D call. Germline-derived CDR1 and CDR2 are MNHEY and SMNVEV (reference sequence). The V gene lost 2 bases and the J gene lost 1 base, with 10 bases spanning the gap. The CDR3 contains 15 residues. In DNA, the CDR3 is TGTGCCAGCAGTTTAAAACAACCGCGCACAGATACGCAGTATTTT. Translation: CASSLKQPRTDTQYF.

This chain uses TRBV20-1 with TRBJ2-3, with a weak D call TRBD2 (5 bases). The CDR3 runs to 11 residues. The germline V gene has CDR1 DFQATT and CDR2 SNEGSKA (reference sequence). V shed 3 bases and J shed 5 bases, with 6 bases lying between them. This CDR3 is CSASGVDTQYF. As DNA, the CDR3 is TGCAGTGCTAGCGGGGTAGATACGCAGTATTTT.

This sequence joins TRBV27 and TRBJ1-5; possibly TRBD1 for D (5 bases). CDR3 length: 18 amino acids. Trimming removed 6 bases from V and 0 bases from J, with 21 bases in between. Germline CDR1 MNHEY, CDR2 SMNVEV (reference sequence). The CDR3 sequence is CASRPTGTVDYSNQPQHF. As DNA, the CDR3 is TGTGCCAGCAGGCCTACCGGGACGGTGGATTATAGCAATCAGCCCCAGCATTTT.